Here is one TCR beta chain with its context. Antigen: not known. These data are taken from a study of vaccination effects on CD4 cells after COVID-19. Measured with immunoSEQ multiplex PCR; TCRdb has only the in-frame clones, and not every one. The sample consists of about 28,000 clones, about 67% of them appearing once. Viral peptide pools were used in the ViraFEST assay to expand antigen-specific CD4+ T cells, and sequencing came afterward. Once cultured for about 9 days, the cells underwent separation to obtain CD4+ T cells. BNT162b2 vaccine or mRNA-1273 vaccine was given to participants in two doses. None of these healthy vaccinees had been infected with SARS-CoV-2 before vaccination. In germline, CDR1 is SNHLY, CDR2 FYNNEI. CDR3 length equals 15 residues. V was trimmed by 3 bases and J by 7 bases, leaving 18 bases between them.

V gene TRBV2 combines with J gene TRBJ1-1, with a tentative D call TRBD1 (6 bases). The sequence was collected from a human donor who received a COVID-19 vaccine. The sequences come from CD4+ T cells from PBMCs cultured with HCoV-NL63 spike peptides, collected after COVID-19 vaccination. The CDR3 loop is CASSDFGGAGDEAFF. CDR3 in DNA: TGTGCCAGCAGTGATTTTGGGGGCGCCGGGGATGAAGCTTTCTTT.